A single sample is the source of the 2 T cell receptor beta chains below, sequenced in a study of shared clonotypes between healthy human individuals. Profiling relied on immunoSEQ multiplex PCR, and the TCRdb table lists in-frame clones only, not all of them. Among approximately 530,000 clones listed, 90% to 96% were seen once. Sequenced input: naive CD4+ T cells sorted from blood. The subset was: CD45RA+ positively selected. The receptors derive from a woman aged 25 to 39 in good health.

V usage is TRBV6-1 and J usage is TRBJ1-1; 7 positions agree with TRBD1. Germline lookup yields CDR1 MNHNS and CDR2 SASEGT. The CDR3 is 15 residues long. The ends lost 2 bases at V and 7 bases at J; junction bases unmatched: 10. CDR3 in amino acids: CASSEIFGGTDEAFF. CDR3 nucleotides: TGTGCCAGCAGTGAAATATTCGGGGGGACAGATGAAGCTTTCTTT.

DNA for the CDR3: TGTGCCAGCTCACCGAGGGAGGGTGAGTACAATGAGCAGTTCTTC. Translating it yields CASSPREGEYNEQFF. V is TRBV18 and J is TRBJ2-1; 7 nucleotides agree with TRBD2. CDR1 is KGHSH, CDR2 LQKENI, per germline. This CDR3 has 15 residues. V lost 3 bases to trimming and J lost 4 bases; unmatched junction nucleotides: 6.